The 20 T cell receptor beta chains below all came from one sample that was sequenced in a study of memory CD4+ T cells and cytomegalovirus serostatus. Sequencing used immunoSEQ multiplex PCR; TCRdb keeps in-frame clones, though not all of them. The top ten hold 4% to 5% of the sample, which has tens of thousands of clones, roughly 76% seen once. Single viable CD3+CD4+CD8-CD45RO+ cells were sorted as the memory CD4+ T cells. The sample comprised memory CD4+ T cells from blood. These TCRs come from an adult in good health and CMV-seropositive.

Here the CDR3 reads CARSPPVLGTGELFF. The CDR3 nucleotides read TGTGCCAGAAGTCCTCCAGTCCTCGGCACCGGGGAGCTGTTTTTT. The chain is built from TRBV5-3 and TRBJ2-2; the D is unclear. TRBV5-3 qualifies as an ORF whose function is uncertain. CDR3 length: 15 amino acids. With 5 bases removed from V and 4 bases from J, the gap between germline ends came to 15 bases.

The chain couples TRBV5-5 to TRBJ1-4; no definite D call. Trimming took off 1 base at V and 3 bases at J, with 10 bases between the two ends. The CDR3 covers 15 residues. The germline gives CDR1 SGHKS, CDR2 YYEKEE (reference sequence). The CDR3 DNA is TGTGCCAGCAGCTTGCGCGGGGTCCCTAATGAAAAACTGTTTTTT. It encodes CASSLRGVPNEKLFF.

Only one count was recorded for this clone. The chain employs TRBV29-1 and TRBJ2-7; D call uncertain. V gave up 3 bases and J gave up 3 bases, with 15 bases separating them. The CDR3 is 14 amino acids. Germline V gene data show CDR1 as SQVTM and CDR2 as ANQGSEA. CDR3 residues: CSVEFGRPRYEQYF. CDR3 nucleotides: TGCAGCGTTGAGTTTGGCCGGCCTCGCTACGAGCAGTACTTC.

The chain combines TRBV2 with TRBJ2-2, with no clear D. Germline values: CDR1 SNHLY, CDR2 FYNNEI. V was trimmed by 8 bases and J by 6 bases, leaving 4 bases between them. CDR3 length: 10 amino acids. The CDR3 coding sequence is TGTGCCAGCGGACCCGGGGAGCTGTTTTTT. This translates into CASGPGELFF.

The chain is built from TRBV11-2 and TRBJ2-7; 10 bases map to TRBD1. This CDR3 is built from 18 residues. Germline V gene lookup returns CDR1 SGHAT and CDR2 FQNNGV. Trimming removed 5 bases from V and 3 bases from J; junction bases left unmatched: 16. The DNA of the CDR3 is TGTGCCAGCAGCACACCTCTAAAACCGGGACAGGGGCACTACGAGCAGTACTTC. It yields the protein CASSTPLKPGQGHYEQYF.

V and J are TRBV6-1 and TRBJ1-4; D gene unclear. The length of the CDR3 is 16 residues. Between the trimmed V and J ends, which lost 3 bases and 8 bases, there was a span of 19 bases. CDR1 is MNHNS and CDR2 is SASEGT in the germline V gene. CDR3 in DNA: TGTGCCAGCAGTGATTACAGCCGCCCGCGAGGAGAAAAACTGTTTTTT. It is translated as CASSDYSRPRGEKLFF.

The chain joins TRBV5-1 to TRBJ2-7; 7 bases are a match to TRBD1. In germline, CDR1 is SGHRS, CDR2 YFSETQ. CDR3 length equals 16 residues. V trimming: 2 bases; J trimming: 4 bases; junction bases outside the gene matches: 12. CDR3 coding DNA: TGCGCCAGCAGCTTAAACACAGGGGCATCTCTATACGAGCAGTACTTC. Protein: CASSLNTGASLYEQYF.

The table lists this clone with a count of one. V is TRBV28 and J is TRBJ2-3; TRBD2 might be the D (7 bases). Deletions cut 6 bases from V and 0 bases from J, with 16 bases between. Per the germline V gene, CDR1 is MDHEN and CDR2 is SYDVKM. The CDR3 runs to 16 residues. The CDR3 sequence: CASSSRGRGSTDTQYF. The DNA of the CDR3 is TGTGCCAGCAGCTCACGGGGGCGGGGGAGCACAGATACGCAGTATTTT.

The sample holds a few counts of this clone. This chain uses TRBV5-1 with TRBJ2-1; 7 bases map to TRBD1. The CDR3 has 14 amino acids. The V gene's germline CDR1 is SGHRS and CDR2 YFSETQ. J lost 2 bases, V lost 5 bases, and 4 bases had no gene match. The DNA of the CDR3 is TGCGCCAGCAGGCCAGGGACAGCCTACAATGAGCAGTTCTTC. This sequence encodes CASRPGTAYNEQFF.

This clone has a handful of counts. CDR3 DNA sequence: TGTGCCAGCAGCTCCCCTTTGAACACCTATGGCTACACCTTC. This gives the protein CASSSPLNTYGYTF. The chain uses TRBV11-2 and TRBJ1-2; D is unresolved. Trimming stripped 4 bases from V and 4 bases from J, with 13 bases between. The CDR3 runs 14 residues. Germline CDR1 reads SGHAT; CDR2 reads FQNNGV.

The J gene is TRBJ2-1, the V gene TRBV9; 7 bases match TRBD2. The J segment lost 6 bases and the V segment lost 2 bases, leaving 2 bases of the junction unmatched. Germline values: CDR1 SGDLS, CDR2 YYNGEE. This CDR3 region has 13 residues. CDR3 protein: CASSVPSGNEQFF. In nucleotides, the CDR3 is TGTGCCAGCAGCGTTCCTAGCGGCAATGAGCAGTTCTTC.

The V call is TRBV2, the J call TRBJ1-1; D is undetermined. Germline values: CDR1 SNHLY, CDR2 FYNNEI. This CDR3 has 16 residues. V was shortened by 7 bases and J by 1 base, with 19 bases between the two germline ends. CDR3 residues: CASTIWAPERNTEAFF. In DNA form, the CDR3 reads TGTGCCAGCACGATTTGGGCGCCGGAACGGAACACTGAAGCTTTCTTT.

The V and J genes are TRBV28 and TRBJ2-7; no reliable D call. V lost 8 bases and J 0 bases, leaving 14 bases between the germline ends. Germline assignment: CDR1 MDHEN and CDR2 SYDVKM. This CDR3 has 14 amino acids. This CDR3 is CASLVGPSSYEQYF. The DNA for the CDR3 is TGTGCCAGCCTGGTAGGGCCTAGCTCCTACGAGCAGTACTTC. Filled out from reference TRBV28 and TRBJ2-7, the complete variable domain reads DVKVTQSSRYLVKRTGEKVFLECVQDMDHENMFWYRQDPGLGLRLIYFSYDVKMKEKGDIPEGYSVSREKKERFSLILESASTNQTSMYLCASLVGPSSYEQYFGPGTRLTVT.

This clone was seen more than once but under ten times. V is TRBV14 and J is TRBJ2-7, with no clear D. V lost 3 bases and J 12 bases, leaving 9 bases between the germline ends. The CDR3 length is 10 residues. Germline CDR1 reads SGHDN; CDR2 reads FVKESK. This CDR3 reads CASSQGLGYF. Written as DNA, the CDR3 is TGTGCCAGCAGCCAGGGCTTGGGGTACTTC.

This chain connects TRBV19 to TRBJ2-3; no reliable D call. CDR3 length: 14 amino acids. Germline CDR1 reads LNHDA; CDR2 reads SQIVND (reference sequence). The germline V and J ends were trimmed by 6 bases and 0 bases, with 10 bases remaining between them. CDR3 sequence reads: CASSPTSSTDTQYF. In DNA, the CDR3 is TGTGCCAGTAGCCCTACCTCTAGCACAGATACGCAGTATTTT.

This clone appeared a few times. This chain connects TRBV10-1 to TRBJ2-2; TRBD2 aligns across 8 bases. The CDR3 sequence is 13 residues long. Germline CDR1 and CDR2: WNHNN and SYGVQD (reference sequence). The V gene end was trimmed by 5 bases and the J gene end by 6 bases; junction bases not matched to a gene: 2. The CDR3 loop reads CASSPGRAGELFF. The CDR3 DNA reads as TGCGCCAGCAGTCCCGGGAGGGCCGGGGAGCTGTTTTTT.

In DNA form, the CDR3 reads TGTGCCAGCAGCTCTGAGCTGCCCCAGTACTTC. This sequence encodes CASSSELPQYF. J is TRBJ2-7 and V is TRBV7-9; D not resolved. This CDR3 has 11 residues. Germline V gene lookup returns CDR1 SEHNR and CDR2 FQNEAQ (reference sequence). The V and J ends lost 4 bases and 10 bases respectively, with 11 bases between them.

The J gene is TRBJ1-1, the V gene TRBV4-1; unclear D gene. The V gene's germline CDR1 is MGHRA and CDR2 YSYEKL. V was clipped by 2 bases and J by 1 base, with 14 bases between them. CDR3 length: 16 amino acids. The CDR3 bases are TGCGCCAGCAGCCAACTTATAACAGTCAGGAACACTGAAGCTTTCTTT. This sequence encodes CASSQLITVRNTEAFF.

J is TRBJ1-1 and V is TRBV28; 8 nucleotides match TRBD1. Per the germline V gene, CDR1 is MDHEN and CDR2 is SYDVKM. CDR3 length equals 14 residues. J gave up 5 bases and V 3 bases, and 5 bases lay outside the gene matches. CDR3 protein: CASSLEQGDTEAFF. The CDR3 bases are TGTGCCAGCAGTTTGGAACAGGGGGATACTGAAGCTTTCTTT.

This clone has only one observation. The chain joins TRBV4-1 to TRBJ1-4, with D unresolved. Germline CDR1 and CDR2: MGHRA and YSYEKL. Trimming removed 6 bases at V and 0 bases at J, with 8 bases between. CDR3 size: 14 residues. In DNA form, the CDR3 reads TGCGCCAGCAGACAATGGACAACTAATGAAAAACTGTTTTTT. Translated, it gives CASRQWTTNEKLFF.